Listed here is a single TCR beta chain. V lost 5 bases to trimming and J lost 7 bases; unmatched junction nucleotides: 2. Germline lookup yields CDR1 SNHLY and CDR2 FYNNEI. This CDR3 is 12 amino acids long. This sample is drawn from a study of blood T cell repertoires in COVID-19. The method was immunoSEQ multiplex PCR; TCRdb's version includes in-frame clones alone and lacks a portion of them. The sample holds fewer than 200,000 clones, around 80% seen once. This clonotype was sampled from a man over 45 who had recovered from COVID-19. Sequencing was done on a sample of PBMCs or T cells enriched from blood (not recorded which). The chain joins TRBV2 to TRBJ2-1, with 7 bases aligning to TRBD1. This CDR3 is CASSRGQNEQFF. For the CDR3, the DNA is TGTGCCAGCAGTCGGGGACAGAATGAGCAGTTCTTC.